The 16 T cell receptor beta chains below were found in one sample sequenced in a study of OX40 agonist ivuxolimab in advanced cancers. Library preparation was by the immunoSEQ multiplex PCR assay. TCRdb mirrors the immuneACCESS table, restricted to in-frame sequences. Some clones are absent from its copies; in checked studies, under half trace to an unresolved V gene, and the reason for the others is unknown. The sample table holds some 15,000 clones, of which approximately 80% were seen once. About 32% of the sample is held by the ten biggest clonotypes. The sample consisted of CD4+ or CD8+ T cells sorted from blood, taken in a trial of the OX40 agonist ivuxolimab. The receptors come from an adult with an advanced solid tumor such as melanoma, head and neck, liver or kidney cancer.

The chain uses TRBV29-1 and TRBJ2-1; TRBD2 might be the D (6 bases). The germline CDR1 and CDR2 sequences are SQVTM and ANQGSEA. CDR3 length equals 11 residues. Between the trimmed V and J ends, which lost 8 bases and 10 bases, there was a span of 15 bases. The CDR3 DNA reads TGCAGCTCAATAGCGGCGGGGGAGCAGTTCTTC. Protein product: CSSIAAGEQFF.

The chain uses TRBV7-2 and TRBJ2-7, with 8 bases lining up with TRBD2. V dropped 3 bases and J dropped 5; count of bases not matched to a gene: 6. The CDR3 sequence is 14 residues long. Germline V gene data show CDR1 as SGHTA and CDR2 as FQGNSA. The CDR3 sequence is CASSLAGGRHEQYF. In DNA, the CDR3 is TGTGCCAGCAGCTTGGCGGGAGGCCGGCACGAGCAGTACTTC.

This clone appeared many times. This sequence joins TRBV9 and TRBJ2-1; TRBD1 is a possible D gene (5 bases). Trimming cost V 0 bases and J 6 bases, with 10 bases left between them. The CDR3 contains 14 residues. CDR1 and CDR2 from the germline V gene are SGDLS and YYNGEE. The CDR3 sequence: CASSVAGYGNEQFF. The CDR3 region has the DNA TGTGCCAGCAGCGTAGCAGGGTACGGCAATGAGCAGTTCTTC.

This clone was counted a single time. At one boundary the junction diverges from the germline segment, which might be a read error. CDR3 DNA: TGTGCCGGCAGCCCGGGACCTTACCTCGAAGGGAATTCACCCCTCCACTTT. This codes for CAGSPGPYLEGNSPLHF. J is TRBJ1-6 and V is TRBV5-6; D may be TRBD1 (5 bases). This CDR3 region has 17 residues. Germline assignment: CDR1 SGHDT and CDR2 YYEEEE.

A note on this clone: This specimen includes other DNA sequences encoding the same CDR3. The J gene is TRBJ2-3, the V gene TRBV5-1; unclear D gene. Between the trimmed V and J ends, which lost 0 bases and 0 bases, there was a span of 5 bases. The CDR3 extends over 14 amino acids. Germline V gives CDR1 SGHRS, CDR2 YFSETQ. In DNA, the CDR3 is TGCGCCAGCAGCTTGGGTCAGAGCACAGATACGCAGTATTTT. Translating gives CASSLGQSTDTQYF.

The chain is built from TRBV7-8 and TRBJ1-1; no clear D. The length of the CDR3 is 12 residues. Looked up from germline, CDR1 is SGHVS and CDR2 is FQNEAQ. The ends were cut back, 0 bases at V and 4 bases at J, with 3 bases in the middle. For the CDR3, the DNA is TGTGCCAGCAGCTTAGCGGGCACTGAAGCTTTCTTT. This sequence encodes CASSLAGTEAFF.

This chain links TRBV4-3 with TRBJ2-7; D is perhaps TRBD1 (6 bases). V shed 3 bases and J shed 3 bases, with 9 bases lying between them. Germline CDR1 LGHNA, CDR2 YSLEER. This CDR3 is 13 amino acids long. CDR3 sequence: CASSQDSFYEQYF. CDR3 in DNA: TGCGCCAGCAGCCAGGACAGCTTCTACGAGCAGTACTTC.

V and J are TRBV19 and TRBJ2-7, with 10 bases fitting TRBD1. V was pared by 6 bases and J by 4 bases, with 9 bases of the junction left unmatched. Germline V gene data show CDR1 as LNHDA and CDR2 as SQIVND (reference sequence). The CDR3 is 15 residues long. The CDR3 DNA sequence: TGTGCCAGTAGCCCTGGGACAGGGGTGCTTTACGAGCAGTACTTC. It encodes CASSPGTGVLYEQYF.

Within the sample, this clone is medium-sized. DNA for the CDR3: TGTGCCAGCAGCCCTCAGGGGACTTCCTCCTATGGCTACACCTTC. This sequence encodes CASSPQGTSSYGYTF. The chain carries TRBV7-9 and TRBJ1-2, with a possible D match to TRBD1 (6 bases). Germline V gives CDR1 SEHNR, CDR2 FQNEAQ (reference sequence). V was cut by 5 bases and J by 4 bases, with 17 bases left in between. The CDR3 sequence is 15 residues long.

This chain connects TRBV4-3 to TRBJ2-7; 7 nucleotides align to TRBD1. This CDR3 has 14 residues. In germline, CDR1 is LGHNA, CDR2 YSLEER. J was trimmed by 2 bases and V by 1 base; bases with no gene match: 2. CDR3 sequence: CASSQGQGAYEQYF. CDR3 nucleotide sequence: TGCGCCAGCAGCCAAGGACAGGGAGCCTACGAGCAGTACTTC.

This clone was recorded only once. The rearrangement uses TRBV7-9 and TRBJ2-5; D gene uncertain. Near its end, the DNA agrees better with TRBJ2-7, so the J call may be wrong. The germline V gene has CDR1 SEHNR and CDR2 FQNEAQ (reference sequence). This CDR3 is 14 amino acids long. The CDR3 spells CASSPVYNLYEQYF. The DNA of the CDR3 is TGTGCCAGCAGCCCGGTTTACAATCTCTACGAGCAGTACTTC.

The chain employs TRBV29-1 and TRBJ2-1; D remains ambiguous. The germline V and J ends were trimmed by 7 bases and 8 bases, with 9 bases remaining between them. CDR1 is SQVTM, CDR2 ANQGSEA, per germline. This CDR3 has 10 residues. The CDR3, as DNA: TGCAGCGCCGTTAACTATGAGCAGTTCTTC. This codes for CSAVNYEQFF.

The V gene is TRBV5-1, the J gene TRBJ2-7, with 10 bases aligning to TRBD1. Germline lookup yields CDR1 SGHRS and CDR2 YFSETQ. The V gene end was trimmed by 4 bases and the J gene end by 4 bases; junction bases not matched to a gene: 5. The CDR3 consists of 14 residues. CDR3: CASSPGQGEYEQYF. CDR3 nucleotides: TGCGCCAGCAGCCCCGGACAGGGGGAGTACGAGCAGTACTTC.

The chain has TRBV27 and TRBJ1-1; D is unclear. The ends were cut back, 2 bases at V and 4 bases at J, with 14 bases in the middle. CDR1 and CDR2 (germline): MNHEY, SMNVEV (reference sequence). The CDR3 spans 15 residues. The CDR3 loop is CASSLGLGLTTEAFF. The CDR3 DNA reads as TGTGCCAGCAGTTTAGGGCTCGGGCTTACCACTGAAGCTTTCTTT.

The V gene is TRBV4-2, the J gene TRBJ2-3, with D tentatively TRBD2 (6 bases). Germline assignment: CDR1 LGHNA and CDR2 YNFKEQ. V lost 4 bases, J lost 2 bases, and 10 bases lay in between. This CDR3 contains 14 residues. The CDR3 DNA is TGTGCCAGCAGCCCGGGACTTTACACAGATACGCAGTATTTT. Translation: CASSPGLYTDTQYF.

The rearrangement links TRBV15 to TRBJ2-3; perhaps D is TRBD1 or TRBD2 (6 bases each). The CDR3 is made up of 13 amino acids. Looked up from germline, CDR1 is LNHNV and CDR2 is YYDKDF (reference sequence). Trimming cost V 1 base and J 6 bases, with 8 bases left between them. The chain's CDR3 is CATSRGGADTQYF. The CDR3 bases are TGTGCCACCAGCAGAGGGGGGGCTGATACGCAGTATTTT.